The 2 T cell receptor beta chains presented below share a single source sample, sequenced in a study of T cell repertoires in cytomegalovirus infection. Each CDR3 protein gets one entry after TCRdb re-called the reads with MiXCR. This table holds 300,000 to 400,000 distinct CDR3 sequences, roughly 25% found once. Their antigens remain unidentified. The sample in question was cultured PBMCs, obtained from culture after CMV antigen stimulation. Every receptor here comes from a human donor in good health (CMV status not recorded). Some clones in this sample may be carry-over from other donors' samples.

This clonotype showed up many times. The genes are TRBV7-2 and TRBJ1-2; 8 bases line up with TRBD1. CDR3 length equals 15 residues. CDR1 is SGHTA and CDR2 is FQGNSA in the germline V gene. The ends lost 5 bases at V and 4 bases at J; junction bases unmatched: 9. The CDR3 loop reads CASSPGQGDGYGYTF. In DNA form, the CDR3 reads TGTGCCAGCAGCCCTGGACAGGGAGACGGCTATGGCTACACCTTC. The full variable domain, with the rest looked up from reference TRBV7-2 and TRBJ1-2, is GAGVSQSPSNKVTEKGKDVELRCDPISGHTALYWYRQSLGQGLEFLIYFQGNSAPDKSGLPSDRFSAERTGGSVSTLTIQRTQQEDSAVYLCASSPGQGDGYGYTFGSGTRLTVV.

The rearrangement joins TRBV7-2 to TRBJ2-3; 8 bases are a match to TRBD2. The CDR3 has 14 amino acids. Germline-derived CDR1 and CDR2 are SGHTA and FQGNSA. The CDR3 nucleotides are TGTGCTAGTCGGGGGGGAGTGGGCACAGATACGCAGTATTTT. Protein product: CASRGGVGTDTQYF. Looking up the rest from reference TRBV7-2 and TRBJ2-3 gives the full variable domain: GAGVSQSPSNKVTEKGKDVELRCDPISGHTALYWYRQSLGQGLEFLIYFQGNSAPDKSGLPSDRFSAERTGGSVSTLTIQRTQQEDSAVYLCASRGGVGTDTQYFGPGTRLTVL.